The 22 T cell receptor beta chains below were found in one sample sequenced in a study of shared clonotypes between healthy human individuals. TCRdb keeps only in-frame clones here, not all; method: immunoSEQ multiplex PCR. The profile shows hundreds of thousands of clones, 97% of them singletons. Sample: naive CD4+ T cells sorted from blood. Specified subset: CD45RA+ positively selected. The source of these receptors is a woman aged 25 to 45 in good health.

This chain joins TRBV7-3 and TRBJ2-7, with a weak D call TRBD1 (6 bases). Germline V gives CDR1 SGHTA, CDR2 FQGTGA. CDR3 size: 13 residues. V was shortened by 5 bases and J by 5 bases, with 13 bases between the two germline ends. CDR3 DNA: TGTGCCAGCAGCCCACAGGGTCTCAACGAGCAGTACTTC. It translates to CASSPQGLNEQYF.

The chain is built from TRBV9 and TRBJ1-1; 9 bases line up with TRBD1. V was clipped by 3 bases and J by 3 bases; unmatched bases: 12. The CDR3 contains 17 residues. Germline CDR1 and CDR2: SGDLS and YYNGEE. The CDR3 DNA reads TGTGCCAGCAGCGCACAGGGGGCGGTGGTCATGGACACTGAAGCTTTCTTT. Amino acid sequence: CASSAQGAVVMDTEAFF.

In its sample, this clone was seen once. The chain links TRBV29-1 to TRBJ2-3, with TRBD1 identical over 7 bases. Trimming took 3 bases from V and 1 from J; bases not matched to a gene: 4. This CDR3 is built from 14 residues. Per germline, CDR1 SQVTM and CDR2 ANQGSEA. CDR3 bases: TGCAGCGTTGACCGGGACAGAGGCACAGATACGCAGTATTTT. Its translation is CSVDRDRGTDTQYF.

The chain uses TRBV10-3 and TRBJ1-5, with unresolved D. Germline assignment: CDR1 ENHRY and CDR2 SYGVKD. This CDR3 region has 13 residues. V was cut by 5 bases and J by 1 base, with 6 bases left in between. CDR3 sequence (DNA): TGTGCCATCAGTACAGAGAGCAATCAGCCCCAGCATTTT. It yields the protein CAISTESNQPQHF.

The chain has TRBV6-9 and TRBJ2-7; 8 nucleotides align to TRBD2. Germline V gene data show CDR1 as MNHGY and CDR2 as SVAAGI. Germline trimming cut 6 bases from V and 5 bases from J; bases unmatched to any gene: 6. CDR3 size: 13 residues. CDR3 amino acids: CASSPMGLDEQYF. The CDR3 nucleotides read TGTGCCAGCAGCCCTATGGGACTAGACGAGCAGTACTTC.

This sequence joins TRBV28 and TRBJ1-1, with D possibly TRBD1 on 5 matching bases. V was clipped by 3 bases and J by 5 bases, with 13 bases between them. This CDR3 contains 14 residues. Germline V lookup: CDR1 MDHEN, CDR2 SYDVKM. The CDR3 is CASSFGGTGTEAFF. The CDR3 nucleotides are TGTGCCAGCAGTTTCGGGGGGACTGGGACTGAAGCTTTCTTT.

The CDR3 region is CASTPRFGNTIYF. DNA of the CDR3: TGTGCCAGCACCCCCCGCTTCGGAAACACCATATATTTT. The chain is built from TRBV28 and TRBJ1-3, with D uncertain. Germline V gene sequence: CDR1 MDHEN, CDR2 SYDVKM. This CDR3 region has 13 residues. Deletions cut 7 bases from V and 4 bases from J, with 11 bases between.

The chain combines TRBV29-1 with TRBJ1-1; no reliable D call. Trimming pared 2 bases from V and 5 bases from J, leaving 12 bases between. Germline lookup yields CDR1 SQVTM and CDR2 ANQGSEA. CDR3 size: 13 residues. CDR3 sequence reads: CSVESRVGTEAFF. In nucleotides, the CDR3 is TGCAGCGTTGAATCACGTGTAGGGACTGAAGCTTTCTTT.

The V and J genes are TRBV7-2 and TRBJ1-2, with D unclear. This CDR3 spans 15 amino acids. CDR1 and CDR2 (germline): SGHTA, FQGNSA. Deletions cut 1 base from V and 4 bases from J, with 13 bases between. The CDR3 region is CASSLVLVEAYGYTF. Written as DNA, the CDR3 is TGTGCCAGCAGCTTAGTGCTCGTGGAAGCCTATGGCTACACCTTC.

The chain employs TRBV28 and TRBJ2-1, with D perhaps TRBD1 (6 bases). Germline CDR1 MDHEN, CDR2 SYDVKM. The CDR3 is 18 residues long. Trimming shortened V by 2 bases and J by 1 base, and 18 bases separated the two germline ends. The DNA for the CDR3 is TGTGCCAGCAGTTTAGGGGGAGCAGGGGTGGGATCCTACAATGAGCAGTTCTTC. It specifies CASSLGGAGVGSYNEQFF.

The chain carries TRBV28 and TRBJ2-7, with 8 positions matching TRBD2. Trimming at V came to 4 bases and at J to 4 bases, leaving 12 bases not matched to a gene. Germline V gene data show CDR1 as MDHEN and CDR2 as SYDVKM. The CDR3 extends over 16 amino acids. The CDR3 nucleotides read TGTGCCAGCAGTTCCCCCCCGAGCGGGAGATGGTACGAGCAGTACTTC. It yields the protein CASSSPPSGRWYEQYF. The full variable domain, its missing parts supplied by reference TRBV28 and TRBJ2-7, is DVKVTQSSRYLVKRTGEKVFLECVQDMDHENMFWYRQDPGLGLRLIYFSYDVKMKEKGDIPEGYSVSREKKERFSLILESASTNQTSMYLCASSSPPSGRWYEQYFGPGTRLTVT.

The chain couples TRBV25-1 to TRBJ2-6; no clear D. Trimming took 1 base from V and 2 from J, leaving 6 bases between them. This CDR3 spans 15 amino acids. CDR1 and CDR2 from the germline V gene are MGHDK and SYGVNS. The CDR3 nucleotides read TGTGCCAGCAGTGAATCGGTTACTGGGGCCAACGTCCTGACTTTC. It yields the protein CASSESVTGANVLTF. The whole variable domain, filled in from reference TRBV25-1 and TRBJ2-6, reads EADIYQTPRYLVIGTGKKITLECSQTMGHDKMYWYQQDPGMELHLIHYSYGVNSTEKGDLSSESTVSRIRTEHFPLTLESARPSHTSQYLCASSESVTGANVLTFGAGSRLTVL.

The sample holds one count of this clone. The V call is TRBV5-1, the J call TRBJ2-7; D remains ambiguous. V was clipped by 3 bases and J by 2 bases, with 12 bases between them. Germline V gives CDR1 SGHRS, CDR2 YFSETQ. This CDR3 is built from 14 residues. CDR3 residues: CASSSVAATYEQYF. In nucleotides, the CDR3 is TGCGCCAGCAGCTCCGTGGCTGCTACCTACGAGCAGTACTTC.

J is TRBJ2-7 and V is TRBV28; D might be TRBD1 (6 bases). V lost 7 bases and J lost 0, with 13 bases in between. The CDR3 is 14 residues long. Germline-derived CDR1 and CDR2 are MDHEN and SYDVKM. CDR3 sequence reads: CASTLGTPSYEQYF. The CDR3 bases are TGTGCCAGCACCCTGGGGACACCCTCCTACGAGCAGTACTTC.

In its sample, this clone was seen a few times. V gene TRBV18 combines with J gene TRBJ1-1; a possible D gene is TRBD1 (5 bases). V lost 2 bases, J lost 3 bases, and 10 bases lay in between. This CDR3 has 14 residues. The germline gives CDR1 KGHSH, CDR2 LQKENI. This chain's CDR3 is CASSPTAGHTEAFF. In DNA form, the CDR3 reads TGTGCCAGCTCACCAACCGCGGGACACACTGAAGCTTTCTTT.

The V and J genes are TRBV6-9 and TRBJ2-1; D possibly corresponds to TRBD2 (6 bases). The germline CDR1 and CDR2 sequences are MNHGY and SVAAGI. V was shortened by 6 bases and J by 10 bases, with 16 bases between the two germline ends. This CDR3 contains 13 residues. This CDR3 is CASSLPSSGEQFF. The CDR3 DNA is TGTGCCAGCAGCCTCCCCTCCAGCGGGGAGCAGTTCTTC.

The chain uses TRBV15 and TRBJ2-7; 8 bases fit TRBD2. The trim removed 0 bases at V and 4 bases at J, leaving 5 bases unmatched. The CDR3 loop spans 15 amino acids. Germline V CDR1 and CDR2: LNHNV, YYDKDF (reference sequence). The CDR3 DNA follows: TGTGCCACCAGCAGAGAACCAGCGGGAGTTTACGAGCAGTACTTC. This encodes CATSREPAGVYEQYF.

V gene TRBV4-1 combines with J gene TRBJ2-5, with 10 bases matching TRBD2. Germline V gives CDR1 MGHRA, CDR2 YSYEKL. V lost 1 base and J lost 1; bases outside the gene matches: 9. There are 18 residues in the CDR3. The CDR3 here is CASSQVTSGKRAQETQYF. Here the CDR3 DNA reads TGCGCCAGCAGCCAAGTAACTAGCGGGAAGCGGGCCCAAGAGACCCAGTACTTC.

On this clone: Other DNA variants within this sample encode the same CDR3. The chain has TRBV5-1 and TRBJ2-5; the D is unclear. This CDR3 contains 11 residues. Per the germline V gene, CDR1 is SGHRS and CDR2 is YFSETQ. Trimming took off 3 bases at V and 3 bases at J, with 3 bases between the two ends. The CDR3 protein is CASSWKETQYF. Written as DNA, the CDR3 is TGCGCCAGCAGCTGGAAAGAGACCCAGTACTTC.

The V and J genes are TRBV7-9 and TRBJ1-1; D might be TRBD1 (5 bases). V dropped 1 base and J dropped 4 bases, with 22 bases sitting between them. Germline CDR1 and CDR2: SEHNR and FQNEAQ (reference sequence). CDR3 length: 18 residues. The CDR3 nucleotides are TGTGCCAGCAGCTTAGTAAGTTTCGGGGGGTGGGTCGGCACTGAAGCTTTCTTT. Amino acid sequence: CASSLVSFGGWVGTEAFF.

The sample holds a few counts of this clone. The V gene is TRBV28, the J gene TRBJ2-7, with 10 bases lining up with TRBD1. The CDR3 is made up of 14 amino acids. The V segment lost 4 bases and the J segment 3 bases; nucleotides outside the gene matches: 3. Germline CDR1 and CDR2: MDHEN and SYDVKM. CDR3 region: CASSSGTGVYEQYF. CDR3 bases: TGTGCCAGCAGTTCCGGGACAGGGGTCTACGAGCAGTACTTC.

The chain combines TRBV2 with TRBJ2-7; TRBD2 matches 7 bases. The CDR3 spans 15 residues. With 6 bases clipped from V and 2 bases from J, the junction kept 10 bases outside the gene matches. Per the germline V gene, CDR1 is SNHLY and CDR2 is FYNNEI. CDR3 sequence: CASRIPSGITYEQYF. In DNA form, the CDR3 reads TGTGCCAGCAGAATCCCTAGCGGAATCACCTACGAGCAGTACTTC.